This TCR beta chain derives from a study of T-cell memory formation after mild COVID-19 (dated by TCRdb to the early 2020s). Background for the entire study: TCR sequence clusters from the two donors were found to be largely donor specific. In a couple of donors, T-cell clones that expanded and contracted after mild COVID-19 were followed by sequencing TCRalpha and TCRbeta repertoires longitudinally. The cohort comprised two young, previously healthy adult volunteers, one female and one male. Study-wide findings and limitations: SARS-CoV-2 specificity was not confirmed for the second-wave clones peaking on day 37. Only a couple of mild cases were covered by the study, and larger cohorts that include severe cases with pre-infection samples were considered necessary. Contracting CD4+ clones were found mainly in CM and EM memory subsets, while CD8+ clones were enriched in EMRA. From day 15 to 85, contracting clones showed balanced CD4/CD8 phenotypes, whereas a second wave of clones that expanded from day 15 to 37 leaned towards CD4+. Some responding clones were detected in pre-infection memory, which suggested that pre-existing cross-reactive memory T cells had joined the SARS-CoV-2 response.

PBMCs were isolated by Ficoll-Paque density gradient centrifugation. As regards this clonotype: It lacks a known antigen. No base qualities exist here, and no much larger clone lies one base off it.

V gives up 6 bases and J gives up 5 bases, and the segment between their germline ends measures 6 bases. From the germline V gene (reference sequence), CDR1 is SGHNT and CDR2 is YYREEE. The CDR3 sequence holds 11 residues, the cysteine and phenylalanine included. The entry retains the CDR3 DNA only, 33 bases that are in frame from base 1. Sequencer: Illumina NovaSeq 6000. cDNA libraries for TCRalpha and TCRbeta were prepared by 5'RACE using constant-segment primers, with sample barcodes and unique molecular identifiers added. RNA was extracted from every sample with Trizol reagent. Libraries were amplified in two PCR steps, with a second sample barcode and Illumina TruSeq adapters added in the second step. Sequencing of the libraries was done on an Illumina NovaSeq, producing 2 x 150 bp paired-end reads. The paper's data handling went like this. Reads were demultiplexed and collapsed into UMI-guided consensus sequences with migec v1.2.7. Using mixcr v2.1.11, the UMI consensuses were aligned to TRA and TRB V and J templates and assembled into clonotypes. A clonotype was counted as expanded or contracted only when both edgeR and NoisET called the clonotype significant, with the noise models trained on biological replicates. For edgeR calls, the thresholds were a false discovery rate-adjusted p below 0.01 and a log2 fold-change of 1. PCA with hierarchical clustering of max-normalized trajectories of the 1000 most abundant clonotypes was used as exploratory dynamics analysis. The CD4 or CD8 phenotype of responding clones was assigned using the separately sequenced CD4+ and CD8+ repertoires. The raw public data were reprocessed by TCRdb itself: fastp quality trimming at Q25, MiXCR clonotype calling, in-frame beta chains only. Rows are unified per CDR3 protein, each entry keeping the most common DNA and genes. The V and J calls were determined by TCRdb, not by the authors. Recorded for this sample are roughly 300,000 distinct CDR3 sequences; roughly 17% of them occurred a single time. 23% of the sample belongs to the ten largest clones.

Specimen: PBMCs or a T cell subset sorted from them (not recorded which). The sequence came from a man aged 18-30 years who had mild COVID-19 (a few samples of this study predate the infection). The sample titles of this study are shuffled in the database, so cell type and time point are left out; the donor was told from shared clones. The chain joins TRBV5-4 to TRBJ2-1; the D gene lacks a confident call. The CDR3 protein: CASTRNNEQFF. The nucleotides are TGTGCCAGCACCCGAAACAATGAGCAGTTCTTC. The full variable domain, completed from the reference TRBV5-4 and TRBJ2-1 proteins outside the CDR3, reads ETGVTQSPTHLIKTRGQQVTLRCSSQSGHNTVSWYQQALGQGPQFIFQYYREEENGRGNFPPRFSGLQFPNYSSELNVNALELDDSALYLCASTRNNEQFFGPGTRLTVL.